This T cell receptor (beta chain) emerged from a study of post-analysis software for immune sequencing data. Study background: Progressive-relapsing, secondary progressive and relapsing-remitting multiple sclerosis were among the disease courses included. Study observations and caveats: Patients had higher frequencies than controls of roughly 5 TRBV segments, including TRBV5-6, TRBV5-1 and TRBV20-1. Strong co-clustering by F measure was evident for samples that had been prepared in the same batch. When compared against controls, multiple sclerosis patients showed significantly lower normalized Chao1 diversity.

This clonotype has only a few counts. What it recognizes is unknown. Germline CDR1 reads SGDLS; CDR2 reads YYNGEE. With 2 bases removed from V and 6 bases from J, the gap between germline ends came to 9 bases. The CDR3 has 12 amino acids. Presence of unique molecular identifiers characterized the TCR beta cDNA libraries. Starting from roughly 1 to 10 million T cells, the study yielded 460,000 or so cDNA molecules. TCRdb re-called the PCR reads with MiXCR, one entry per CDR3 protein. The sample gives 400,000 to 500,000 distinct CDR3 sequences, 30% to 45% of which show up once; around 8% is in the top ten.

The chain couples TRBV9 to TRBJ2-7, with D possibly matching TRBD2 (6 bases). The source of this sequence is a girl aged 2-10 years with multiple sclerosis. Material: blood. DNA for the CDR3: TGTGCCAGCAGCGTCCAGGGAGGCGAGCAGTACTTC. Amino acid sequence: CASSVQGGEQYF.